This T cell receptor (beta chain) is from a study of cytotoxic CD8 clonotypes in ibrutinib-treated CLL (dated by TCRdb to the early 2020s). About the study as a whole: The cohort was composed of approximately 11 relapsed/refractory and about 15 treatment-naive patients; IGHV unmutated status was identified in some 17 patients. Responses were partial in around 25 patients and complete in 2; after median around 66 months follow-up, around 15 stayed in remission and about twelve progressed. Samples at response were collected after a median of roughly 13 months of treatment, with a range of about 6 to 40 months. Samples averaged around 280,000 productive templates and some 96,000 productive rearrangements. Of the approximately 86 people in the trial, about two dozen had longitudinal samples available. Cryopreserved peripheral blood mononuclear cells were collected at three points: before therapy, at response, and at either sustained remission or disease progression. Every sample from remission and from progressive disease was obtained while the patients were still on ibrutinib. The investigation overall reported the following: Public clonotypes were rare and either shrank or stayed stable during treatment, and the rise in clonality at ibrutinib response reflected expansion of private clonotypes. Clonality rose at ibrutinib response, remained stable during sustained remission, and dropped back toward baseline at progression. Lymph node repertoires were not examined, and the timing of sampling was not matched between patients in sustained remission and those whose disease progressed. Baseline clonality exceeded that of age-matched healthy donors and correlated strongly with circulating CD8+ T-cell counts.

Interpreted using the paper, the time point label stands for: progressive disease on ibrutinib. For TCR beta library preparation, roughly 2 micrograms of genomic DNA were extracted from the cryopreserved PBMCs. High-throughput TCR beta sequencing was performed on longitudinal blood samples from CLL patients receiving ibrutinib monotherapy. The patients took part in an open-label, single-center phase 2 trial of ibrutinib monotherapy. Regarding this clone: Its binding antigen is unknown. No clone much larger than this one lies a single base away; base qualities are absent.

Each clonotype received, on average, roughly 9.6x coverage in deep resolution sequencing performed on a MiSeq, where the target depth lay between 1 in 1 million and 1 in 200,000 T cells. The immunoSEQ hsTCRB Kit was used to generate the TCR beta libraries. The paper's data handling went like this. The data were analyzed with ImmunoSEQ Analyzer and ImmunoSEQ Data Assistant, and V, D and J gene assignments followed IMGT definitions. Clonality, with values ranging from 0 to 1, was calculated as one minus the normalized Shannon entropy of productive rearrangement frequencies. Only overrepresented clonotypes making up at least 0.05% of each patient's repertoire were included in the public clonotype analysis. Approximately 12 age-matched healthy donor repertoires from immuneACCESS were used as controls for clonality. This is the immuneACCESS table as TCRdb keeps it, with only in-frame sequences that have V and J called. A part of the clones is gone; compared with another copy, unresolved V genes explain less than half, and the rest is unexplained. V and J calls and clone size are as listed in that table; D and trimming were resolved from the DNA. The sample table records 150,000 to 200,000 clones; roughly 84% of these occur just once. The ten largest account for approximately 2.9% of the sample.

Inclusive of the bounding cysteine and phenylalanine, the CDR3 is 16 residues long. The entry retains the CDR3 DNA only, 48 bases that are in frame from base 1. This material consisted of PBMCs, taken at disease progression, from a patient treated with ibrutinib. This sequence was found in a human donor with chronic lymphocytic leukemia. The sequence links TRBV12-2 to TRBJ1-1; the table's D call of TRBD1 was not tested on the DNA. TRBV12-2 corresponds to a pseudogene. In nucleotide form, the sequence is TGTGCAAGTCGCTTAGTTGGGACAGGGAGGAACACTGAAGCTTTCTTT. Translation gives CASRLVGTGRNTEAFF.